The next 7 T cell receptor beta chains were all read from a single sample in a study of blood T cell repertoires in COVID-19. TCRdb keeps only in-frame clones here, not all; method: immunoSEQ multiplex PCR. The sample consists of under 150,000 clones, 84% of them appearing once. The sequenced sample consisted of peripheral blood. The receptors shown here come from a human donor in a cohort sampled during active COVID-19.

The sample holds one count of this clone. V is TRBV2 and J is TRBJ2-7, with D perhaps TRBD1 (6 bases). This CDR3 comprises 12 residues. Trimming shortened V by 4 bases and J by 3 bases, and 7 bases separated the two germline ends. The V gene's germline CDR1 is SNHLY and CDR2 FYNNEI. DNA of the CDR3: TGTGCCAGCAGTGTAGGGGGCTACGAGCAGTACTTC. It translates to CASSVGGYEQYF.

This chain's CDR3 is CASSRLAGGSDTQYF. The CDR3, as DNA: TGTGCCAGCAGTCGACTAGCGGGGGGATCAGATACGCAGTATTTT. The chain uses TRBV27 and TRBJ2-3, with TRBD2 matching 13 bases. J was trimmed by 4 bases and V by 5 bases; bases with no gene match: 3. This CDR3 spans 15 amino acids. Looked up from germline, CDR1 is MNHEY and CDR2 is SMNVEV (reference sequence).

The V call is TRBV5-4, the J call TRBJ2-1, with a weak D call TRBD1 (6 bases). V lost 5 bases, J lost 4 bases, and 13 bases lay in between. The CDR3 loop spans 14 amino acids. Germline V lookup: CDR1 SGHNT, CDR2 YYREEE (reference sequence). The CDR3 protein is CASSDGTRYNEQFF. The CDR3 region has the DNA TGTGCCAGCAGTGACGGGACACGTTACAATGAGCAGTTCTTC.

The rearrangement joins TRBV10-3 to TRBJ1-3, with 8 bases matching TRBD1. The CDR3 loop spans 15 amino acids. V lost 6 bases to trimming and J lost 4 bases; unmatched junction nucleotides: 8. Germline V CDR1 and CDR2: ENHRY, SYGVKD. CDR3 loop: CAIRATGVAGNTIYF. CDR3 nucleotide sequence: TGTGCCATCAGGGCGACAGGGGTTGCCGGAAACACCATATATTTT.

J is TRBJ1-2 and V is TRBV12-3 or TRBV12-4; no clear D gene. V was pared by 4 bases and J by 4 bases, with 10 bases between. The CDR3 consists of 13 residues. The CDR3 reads CASSSFSGYGYTF. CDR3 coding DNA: TGTGCCAGCAGTTCCTTCTCCGGCTATGGCTACACCTTC.

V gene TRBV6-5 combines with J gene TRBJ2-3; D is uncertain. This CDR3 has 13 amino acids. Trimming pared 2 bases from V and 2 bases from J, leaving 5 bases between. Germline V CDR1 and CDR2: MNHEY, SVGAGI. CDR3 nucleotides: TGTGCCAGCAGTTACCAGTTCACAGATACGCAGTATTTT. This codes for CASSYQFTDTQYF.

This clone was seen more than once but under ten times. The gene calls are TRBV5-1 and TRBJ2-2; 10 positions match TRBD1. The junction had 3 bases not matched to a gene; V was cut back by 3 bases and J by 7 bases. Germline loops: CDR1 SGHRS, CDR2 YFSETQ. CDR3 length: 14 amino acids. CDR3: CASSSGTGDGELFF. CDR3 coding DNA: TGCGCCAGCAGCTCCGGGACAGGGGACGGGGAGCTGTTTTTT.